Sequencing of this T cell receptor beta chain was carried out in a study of blood T cell repertoires in COVID-19 (dated by TCRdb to 2018 to 2021). In the study overall: Samples covering the acute and convalescent phases of COVID-19 were provided by collaborators in the United States, Italy and Spain. The material from the prospective study consisted of cDNA or gDNA derived from T cells, B-cell-depleted T cells, or PBMCs. Subjects who had been exposed to COVID-19, were actively infected with it, or had recovered from it provided the deeply sampled blood TCRbeta repertoires that made up the dataset. The repertoires were released in a freely available public database intended as a resource for research on the immune response to SARS-CoV-2. Samples were obtained from the ongoing ImmuneRACE study (first 160 participants) and from about 1,300 subjects provided by 6 global collaborators. Nearly every sample came with metadata listing a de-identified subject ID, COVID-19 status, age in years and sex. Where available, HLA class I and class II types were taken from metadata supplied by the sample provider and were not determined by assay-based typing. Broader findings and caveats from the paper: The quantity of clinical and demographic metadata differed by source and by participant and was supplied without curation.

From a lookup of the germline V gene (reference sequence), CDR1 and CDR2 are LNHDA and SQIVND. CDR3 length: 15 amino acids, cysteine to phenylalanine. The only DNA kept is the CDR3, 45 bases in frame from the first base. Participants in the prospective study were enrolled through a virtual design, were aged roughly 18 to 100 years, and lived in under 25 United States geographic areas. In the prospective study, cohorts were assigned on the basis of participant-reported clinical history obtained from a screening survey and a study questionnaire. Exposed participants were defined as having been in contact with someone with a PCR-confirmed or clinician-diagnosed COVID-19 case within 2 weeks of study entry. Each participant in the prospective study had whole blood, serum and a nasopharyngeal or oropharyngeal swab collected by mobile phlebotomists. Over a roughly 2-month period, participants in the prospective study had the option of providing additional blood draws and questionnaires. Before DNA extraction, prospective study blood samples were shipped either frozen or at room temperature.

The immunoSEQ Assay, a bias-controlled multiplex PCR, was used to amplify TCRbeta CDR3 regions from genomic DNA. The authors processed their data as follows. Nucleated cell counts per sample were estimated from amplification of reference gene primers within the assay. To quantify the absolute abundance of each unique TCRbeta CDR3 rearrangement, sequence reads were collapsed and filtered. For each sample, productive Simpson clonality was calculated as the square root of Simpson's diversity index over productive rearrangements. In TCRdb, the immuneACCESS table is reduced to in-frame sequences with V and J assigned. These tables do not hold every clone; where another copy was compared, an unresolved V gene accounts for under half, and the others remain unexplained. That table gives V, J and clone size, and the DNA gave D and trimming. The sample table records 120,000 to 150,000 clones; about 83% of these occur just once. The top ten constitute 4.5% to 6% of the sample.

As for this clone: Which antigen it targets is not known. Germline and junction disagree at one end, which may indicate a read error.

The sequenced sample was PBMCs or T cells enriched from blood (not recorded which). This receptor chain uses TRBV19 and TRBJ1-4; the D gene is perhaps TRBD1, from 6 matching bases. The sequence derives from a woman between 45 and 60 years old who had been exposed to COVID-19. The nucleotides are TGTGCCAGTAGTGTAGACAGGACAACTAATGAAAAACTGTTTTTT. It translates to CASSVDRTTNEKLFF.